The rows below give T cell receptor beta chains drawn from one sample of a study of technical replicates of blood from several donors. Libraries were prepared by immunoSEQ multiplex PCR; TCRdb keeps only in-frame clonotypes and omits some of them. The sample carries roughly 80,000 clones, 96% recorded once. The sample comprised T cells isolated from PBMCs. These receptors were obtained from a human donor in good health. The CDR3 runs from the conserved cysteine through the conserved F or W. D genes are given only for firm matches. A row's size may be missing; if present it is once, few, many or a size class.

j_gene	abundance	v_gene	d_gene	CDR3nt	CDR3aa
TRBJ2-2	NA	TRBV5-1	TRBD1	TGCGCCAGCAGCCCTGGGACAGGGGTCACCGGGGAGCTGTTTTTT	CASSPGTGVTGELFF
TRBJ2-7	NA	TRBV7-9	TRBD2	TGTGCCAGCAGCTTAGGGGTAGCGGGCGTTACCTACGAGCAGTACTTC	CASSLGVAGVTYEQYF
TRBJ1-3	once	TRBV7-2	TRBD1	TGTGCCAGCAGTCGTACAGGGGGAGCGGGAAACACCATATATTTT	CASSRTGGAGNTIYF
TRBJ2-2	NA	TRBV5-1	TRBD1	TGCGCCAGCAGCTTGCAAGGGGGCGACACCGGGGAGCTGTTTTTT	CASSLQGGDTGELFF
TRBJ1-1	NA	TRBV27	TRBD1	TGTGCCAGCAGTTTAGACGCAGGGGGTAGGTACACTGAAGCTTTCTTT	CASSLDAGGRYTEAFF
TRBJ2-7	NA	TRBV11-2	TRBD1	TGTGCCAGCAGCTTAGATCCGGGACAGCCCTACGAGCAGTACTTC	CASSLDPGQPYEQYF
TRBJ2-5	NA	TRBV2	TRBD1	TGTGCCAGCAGGGTACGACAGGGGCGAGGGGAGACCCAGTACTTC	CASRVRQGRGETQYF
TRBJ1-2	NA	TRBV5-5	TRBD1	TGTGCCAGCAGCTTCAAGGGGACCTGGACAGGGTGGGACTATGGCTACACCTTC	CASSFKGTWTGWDYGYTF
TRBJ2-3	NA	TRBV5-1	TRBD2	TGCGCCAGCAGCCGGGGACTATTCCCTAGCACAGATACGCAGTATTTT	CASSRGLFPSTDTQYF
TRBJ2-1	NA	TRBV7-9	NA	TGTGCCAGCAGCGGAGGGACTCGCCTAAATGAGCAGTTCTTC	CASSGGTRLNEQFF
TRBJ2-3	once	TRBV18	NA	TGTGCCAGCTCACCACAGCGGAGCACAGATACGCAGTATTTT	CASSPQRSTDTQYF
TRBJ1-2	NA	TRBV28	TRBD1	TGTGCCACCTCAGACAGGGTCTATGGCTACACCTTC	CATSDRVYGYTF
TRBJ1-5	NA	TRBV9	TRBD1	TGTGCCAGCAGCAAGACAGGGGTTTATCAGCCCCAGCATTTT	CASSKTGVYQPQHF
TRBJ1-2	NA	TRBV7-9	NA	TGTGCCAGCAGCTTACTGGGCCTGGACTATGGCTACACCTTC	CASSLLGLDYGYTF
TRBJ2-7	NA	TRBV27	TRBD2	TGTGCCAGCAGCAGGGGGACTAGCGGCTACTACGAGCAGTACTTC	CASSRGTSGYYEQYF
TRBJ2-5	NA	TRBV5-1	TRBD1	TGCGCCAGCAGCACGGAGGGCACAGGGGGGCAGGAGACCCAGTACTTC	CASSTEGTGGQETQYF
TRBJ2-1	NA	TRBV4-1	NA	TGCGCCAGCAGCCAAGTACTAGCTAGCCATGAGCAGTTCTTC	CASSQVLASHEQFF
TRBJ1-2	NA	TRBV5-4	TRBD1	TGTGCCAGCAGCTTGATTCCTAATGGACAGGGGGTTGAGGGCTACACCTTC	CASSLIPNGQGVEGYTF
TRBJ1-2	NA	TRBV10-2	NA	TGCGCCAGCAGTGAAGGGCAAGGGAGCTATGGCTACACCTTC	CASSEGQGSYGYTF
TRBJ2-7	NA	TRBV6-5	TRBD2	TGTGCCAGCAGTTACTCACTAGCGGCACTACCCTACGAGCAGTACTTC	CASSYSLAALPYEQYF
TRBJ1-2	NA	TRBV25-1	NA	TGTGCCAGCTCGCGGCTACACGACTATGGCTACACCTTC	CASSRLHDYGYTF
TRBJ2-2	NA	TRBV7-6	NA	TGTGCCAGCAGCTTAGTCCCTAACACCGGGGAGCTGTTTTTT	CASSLVPNTGELFF
TRBJ2-2	NA	TRBV13	TRBD2	TGTGCCAGCAGCTCATACAGCGGGAAGCTCGCCCGGGACGGGGGGGAGCTGTTTTTT	CASSSYSGKLARDGGELFF
TRBJ2-2	NA	TRBV6-5	NA	TGTGCCAGCAGTAAAACTGGGGAGCTGTTTTTT	CASSKTGELFF
TRBJ1-2	NA	TRBV4-1	NA	TGCGCCAGCAGCCAAGACAGGGACTATGGCTACACCTTC	CASSQDRDYGYTF
TRBJ1-2	NA	TRBV10-3	NA	TGTGCCATCACGGAGAGGGACTACCCCCCCCCTGGCTACACCTTC	CAITERDYPPPGYTF
TRBJ2-1	NA	TRBV6-5	NA	TGTGCCAGCAGACCCGGACTCTCCAATGAGCAGTTCTTC	CASRPGLSNEQFF
TRBJ2-6	NA	TRBV10-3	NA	TGTGCCATCAGGAAGGAGGAGTCTGGGGCCAACGTCCTGACTTTC	CAIRKEESGANVLTF
TRBJ2-3	NA	TRBV7-3	TRBD2	TGTGCCAGCAGCTCAAGCGGGGGGTTTCACACAGATACGCAGTATTTT	CASSSSGGFHTDTQYF
TRBJ2-5	NA	TRBV11-3	NA	TGTGCCAGCAGCTGGATGGACTCCCAAGAGACCCAGTACTTC	CASSWMDSQETQYF
TRBJ2-5	NA	TRBV5-1	NA	TGCGCCAGCAGCTTGACCCTCTCCGGGACATTTGTAGAGACCCAGTACTTC	CASSLTLSGTFVETQYF
TRBJ2-2	NA	TRBV6-6	NA	TGTGCCAGCAGTTACTCCTACGGCGGGGAGCTGTTTTTT	CASSYSYGGELFF
TRBJ2-7	NA	TRBV6-6	TRBD2	TGTGCCAGCAGGGATTTTAGCGGGGGGGCTTCTAACGAGCAGTACTTC	CASRDFSGGASNEQYF
TRBJ1-1	NA	TRBV7-9	NA	TGTGCCAGCAGCCAAATGGGGGCGGGCGTGAACACTGAAGCTTTCTTT	CASSQMGAGVNTEAFF
TRBJ2-5	NA	TRBV5-1	TRBD2	TGCGCCAGCACCAGCGGGAGGGGGGGAGAGACCCAGTACTTC	CASTSGRGGETQYF
TRBJ2-3	NA	TRBV27	NA	TGTGCCAGCAGTTTGGCCGGGGGTGCAGATACGCAGTATTTT	CASSLAGGADTQYF
TRBJ1-1	NA	TRBV5-4	NA	TGTGCCAGCAGTCAGCTAAACAGTGAAGCTTTCTTT	CASSQLNSEAFF
TRBJ2-1	NA	TRBV5-8	TRBD2	TGTGCCAGCGACTCCGGGACTAGCTCCTACAATGAGCAGTTCTTC	CASDSGTSSYNEQFF
TRBJ2-2	NA	TRBV2	NA	TGTGCCAGCCATATAACTAGAAACACCGGGGAGCTGTTTTTT	CASHITRNTGELFF
TRBJ1-2	NA	TRBV10-1	NA	TGCGCCAGCAGTCCGGACAGCAACTATGGCTACACCTTC	CASSPDSNYGYTF
TRBJ2-1	NA	TRBV30	NA	TGTGCCTTGGACCTGAAACAGGGAAATGAGCAGTTCTTC	CALDLKQGNEQFF
TRBJ2-7	NA	TRBV7-9	NA	TGTGCCAGCAGCTCAATACCGCACCAGGGTATCCACGAGCAGTACTTC	CASSSIPHQGIHEQYF
TRBJ2-7	NA	TRBV11-2	NA	TGTGCCAGCAGCCCGGGGGACGGCGCCTACGAGCAGTACTTC	CASSPGDGAYEQYF
TRBJ2-3	NA	TRBV7-7	NA	TGTGCCAGCAGCTTGGGCAGCACAGATACGCAGTATTTT	CASSLGSTDTQYF